Shown below are 28 T cell receptor beta chains from a single sample sequenced in a study of OX40 agonist ivuxolimab in advanced cancers. Data came from immunoSEQ multiplex PCR; TCRdb stores just in-frame clones and leaves some out. The sample records 60,000 to 85,000 clones, 70% to 90% being singletons. This sample comprised CD4+ or CD8+ T cells sorted from blood, obtained in a trial of the OX40 agonist ivuxolimab. Every receptor here comes from an adult with an advanced solid tumor such as melanoma, head and neck, liver or kidney cancer.

V usage is TRBV19 and J usage is TRBJ1-5; tentative D call: TRBD1 (6 bases). Deletions cut 8 bases from V and 4 bases from J, with 12 bases between. This CDR3 spans 13 amino acids. CDR1 LNHDA and CDR2 SQIVND come from the germline V gene (reference sequence). The chain's CDR3 is CASDDRFNQPQHF. The DNA of the CDR3 is TGTGCCAGTGATGACAGGTTTAATCAGCCCCAGCATTTT. Full variable domain (outside the CDR3, taken from reference TRBV19 and TRBJ1-5): DGGITQSPKYLFRKEGQNVTLSCEQNLNHDAMYWYRQDPGQGLRLIYYSQIVNDFQKGDIAEGYSVSREKKESFPLTVTSAQKNPTAFYLCASDDRFNQPQHFGDGTRLSIL.

The V gene is TRBV7-9, the J gene TRBJ1-1; 9 bases line up with TRBD1. Germline CDR1 and CDR2: SEHNR and FQNEAQ (reference sequence). J gave up 1 base and V 1 base, and 10 bases lay outside the gene matches. This CDR3 comprises 18 residues. The chain's CDR3 is CASSLERTGAGENTEAFF. In DNA, the CDR3 is TGTGCCAGCAGCTTAGAAAGGACAGGGGCCGGGGAGAACACTGAAGCTTTCTTT.

This chain joins TRBV19 and TRBJ2-2; a possible D gene is TRBD2 (6 bases). The ends were cut back, 4 bases at V and 5 bases at J, with 17 bases in the middle. This CDR3 has 16 residues. Germline-derived CDR1 and CDR2 are LNHDA and SQIVND (reference sequence). CDR3 sequence (DNA): TGTGCCAGTAGTACGATAACTAGCCCGAGAACCGGGGAGCTGTTTTTT. Protein product: CASSTITSPRTGELFF.

The chain couples TRBV7-2 to TRBJ2-1; D might be TRBD2 (5 bases). The CDR3 is 14 residues long. The germline V gene encodes CDR1 SGHTA and CDR2 FQGNSA. Trimming took off 5 bases at V and 5 bases at J, with 13 bases between the two ends. The DNA for the CDR3 is TGTGCCAGCAGCCGAGAAATCGGGGACAATGAGCAGTTCTTC. Translated, it gives CASSREIGDNEQFF. Variable domain in full (rest from reference TRBV7-2 and TRBJ2-1): GAGVSQSPSNKVTEKGKDVELRCDPISGHTALYWYRQSLGQGLEFLIYFQGNSAPDKSGLPSDRFSAERTGGSVSTLTIQRTQQEDSAVYLCASSREIGDNEQFFGPGTRLTVL.

This chain connects TRBV9 to TRBJ2-7; a possible D gene is TRBD1 (5 bases). Trimming cost V 4 bases and J 4 bases, with 12 bases left between them. The CDR3 runs to 13 residues. The germline gives CDR1 SGDLS, CDR2 YYNGEE. CDR3 sequence (DNA): TGTGCCAGCAGCCCCAGCAGGGCGTACGAGCAGTACTTC. It codes for CASSPSRAYEQYF.

The rearrangement joins TRBV28 to TRBJ1-4; 11 bases map to TRBD1. The germline gives CDR1 MDHEN, CDR2 SYDVKM. The CDR3 sequence is 15 residues long. Trimming at V came to 6 bases and at J to 8 bases, leaving 8 bases not matched to a gene. DNA of the CDR3: TGTGCCAGCAGATCTAGGGACAGGGGGGGGGAAAAACTGTTTTTT. This codes for CASRSRDRGGEKLFF.

This clone was counted many times. The chain recombines TRBV5-4 with TRBJ2-7; D remains ambiguous. Germline V gene lookup returns CDR1 SGHNT and CDR2 YYREEE (reference sequence). The CDR3 totals 12 residues. V was cut by 4 bases and J by 5 bases, with 10 bases left in between. CDR3 residues: CASSPPRHEQYF. The CDR3 coding sequence is TGTGCCAGCAGCCCGCCGCGGCACGAGCAGTACTTC.

This clone is a singleton in its sample. The genes are TRBV25-1 and TRBJ2-5; 11 bases are shared with TRBD2. CDR3 size: 15 residues. V shed 5 bases and J 3 bases; nucleotides not matched to a gene: 5. Germline V CDR1 and CDR2: MGHDK, SYGVNS. CDR3 sequence: CASSLATSGKETQYF. The CDR3, as DNA: TGTGCCAGCAGTCTCGCGACTAGCGGGAAAGAGACCCAGTACTTC. Looking up the rest from reference TRBV25-1 and TRBJ2-5 gives the full variable domain: EADIYQTPRYLVIGTGKKITLECSQTMGHDKMYWYQQDPGMELHLIHYSYGVNSTEKGDLSSESTVSRIRTEHFPLTLESARPSHTSQYLCASSLATSGKETQYFGPGTRLLVL.

This clone has only a few counts. This rearrangement joins TRBV7-9 to TRBJ1-5; D is possibly TRBD1 (6 bases). Trimming shortened V by 5 bases and J by 0 bases, and 11 bases separated the two germline ends. In germline, CDR1 is SEHNR, CDR2 FQNEAQ (reference sequence). This CDR3 contains 15 residues. CDR3 loop: CASSLSGVSNQPQHF. The DNA of the CDR3 is TGTGCCAGCAGCCTGTCAGGGGTTAGCAATCAGCCCCAGCATTTT. Complete variable domain (other parts from reference TRBV7-9 and TRBJ1-5): DTGVSQNPRHKITKRGQNVTFRCDPISEHNRLYWYRQTLGQGPEFLTYFQNEAQLEKSRLLSDRFSAERPKGSFSTLEIQRTEQGDSAMYLCASSLSGVSNQPQHFGDGTRLSIL.

The V call is TRBV18, the J call TRBJ2-5; D perhaps matches TRBD2 (5 bases). Trimming pared 3 bases from V and 4 bases from J, leaving 9 bases between. The CDR3 has 13 residues. Germline CDR1 KGHSH, CDR2 LQKENI. In DNA form, the CDR3 reads TGTGCCAGCTCACCCGGTGGAGGAGAGACCCAGTACTTC. It yields the protein CASSPGGGETQYF. The full variable domain, with the rest looked up from reference TRBV18 and TRBJ2-5, is NAGVMQNPRHLVRRRGQEARLRCSPMKGHSHVYWYRQLPEEGLKFMVYLQKENIIDESGMPKERFSAEFPKEGPSILRIQQVVRGDSAAYFCASSPGGGETQYFGPGTRLLVL.

The V call is TRBV29-1, the J call TRBJ2-1; 9 nucleotides agree with TRBD2. Losses at the gene ends were 6 bases for V and 0 bases for J; bases not matched to a gene: 12. Germline values: CDR1 SQVTM, CDR2 ANQGSEA. The CDR3 covers 17 residues. The chain's CDR3 is CSVGNGGRAYSYNEQFF. The CDR3 region has the DNA TGCAGCGTCGGGAACGGCGGGAGGGCGTACTCCTACAATGAGCAGTTCTTC.

This chain uses TRBV1 with TRBJ2-4; the table's TRBD2 call for D was not verified on the DNA. TRBV1 is annotated as a pseudogene. The CDR3 covers 22 residues. This chain's CDR3 is CTSSQETGTSGIKKGAKNIQYF. Here the CDR3 DNA reads TGCACCAGCAGCCAAGAAACCGGGACTAGCGGGATTAAGAAGGGGGCCAAAAACATTCAGTACTTC.

This chain links TRBV10-3 with TRBJ2-5; 7 nucleotides align to TRBD2. With 8 bases clipped from V and 1 base from J, the junction kept 7 bases outside the gene matches. Germline CDR1 reads ENHRY; CDR2 reads SYGVKD. The CDR3 is made up of 14 amino acids. CDR3 in amino acids: CAIWEGGSQETQYF. CDR3 DNA: TGTGCCATCTGGGAAGGCGGGAGCCAAGAGACCCAGTACTTC.

This chain links TRBV18 with TRBJ1-1; unclear D gene. The V and J ends lost 1 base and 6 bases respectively, with 12 bases between them. CDR1 KGHSH and CDR2 LQKENI come from the germline V gene. This CDR3 contains 14 residues. The CDR3 nucleotides read TGTGCCAGCTCACCACAGGTTGTGGTCCCTGAAGCTTTCTTT. This translates into CASSPQVVVPEAFF. Variable domain in full (rest from reference TRBV18 and TRBJ1-1): NAGVMQNPRHLVRRRGQEARLRCSPMKGHSHVYWYRQLPEEGLKFMVYLQKENIIDESGMPKERFSAEFPKEGPSILRIQQVVRGDSAAYFCASSPQVVVPEAFFGQGTRLTVV.

In this sample, this clone turned up a few times. The V and J genes are TRBV29-1 and TRBJ1-5, with 8 bases that match TRBD1. Germline V gives CDR1 SQVTM, CDR2 ANQGSEA. CDR3 length equals 12 residues. The V segment lost 7 bases and the J segment 7 bases; nucleotides outside the gene matches: 6. As DNA, the CDR3 is TGCAGCGCAGGGACAGGAGGACAGCCCCAGCATTTT. Protein: CSAGTGGQPQHF.

The rearrangement joins TRBV14 to TRBJ1-2; 10 positions agree with TRBD1. J gave up 5 bases and V 1 base, and 7 bases lay outside the gene matches. This CDR3 spans 16 amino acids. Germline V gives CDR1 SGHDN, CDR2 FVKESK. CDR3 nucleotide sequence: TGTGCCAGCAGCCAAGTCTCCGGGACAGGGGCTTATGGCTACACCTTC. Translating it yields CASSQVSGTGAYGYTF.

CDR3 sequence reads: CAISITGGYGNTIYF. Here the CDR3 DNA reads TGTGCCATCAGCATAACAGGGGGATACGGAAACACCATATATTTT. V gene TRBV10-3 combines with J gene TRBJ1-3; 8 bases are a match to TRBD1. CDR1 is ENHRY, CDR2 SYGVKD, per germline. The CDR3 is 15 residues long. Trimming at V came to 6 bases and at J to 4 bases, leaving 8 bases not matched to a gene.

The CDR3 region is CASSFSGNTGELFF. CDR3 sequence (DNA): TGTGCCAGCAGTTTTTCCGGGAACACCGGGGAGCTGTTTTTT. J is TRBJ2-2 and V is TRBV28; unclear D gene. Germline CDR1 and CDR2: MDHEN and SYDVKM. Trimming pared 3 bases from V and 1 base from J, leaving 6 bases between. The CDR3 has 14 residues.

The chain carries TRBV7-3 and TRBJ1-5, with TRBD1 matching over 9 bases. The CDR3 contains 15 residues. The germline V gene encodes CDR1 SGHTA and CDR2 FQGTGA. The junction had 2 bases not matched to a gene; V was cut back by 5 bases and J by 0 bases. CDR3 nucleotide sequence: TGTGCCAGCAGCAAGACAGGGGGTAGCAATCAGCCCCAGCATTTT. Translating gives CASSKTGGSNQPQHF.

There are a few counts of this clone. The chain links TRBV28 to TRBJ2-1; 14 bases map to TRBD2. Per germline, CDR1 MDHEN and CDR2 SYDVKM. This CDR3 is built from 16 residues. The trim removed 4 bases at V and 9 bases at J, leaving 8 bases unmatched. For the CDR3, the DNA is TGTGCCAGCAGTTCGACTAGCGGGAGGGCCTATACTGAGCAGTTCTTC. Encoded protein: CASSSTSGRAYTEQFF.

This chain links TRBV7-2 with TRBJ1-2; no definite D call. The CDR3 runs to 15 residues. V was cut by 4 bases and J by 0 bases, with 12 bases left in between. Per the germline V gene, CDR1 is SGHTA and CDR2 is FQGNSA. The CDR3 DNA follows: TGTGCCAGCAGCTCAAAGACCGGAGCTAACTATGGCTACACCTTC. It yields the protein CASSSKTGANYGYTF. Supplemented by reference TRBV7-2 and TRBJ1-2, the full variable domain reads GAGVSQSPSNKVTEKGKDVELRCDPISGHTALYWYRQSLGQGLEFLIYFQGNSAPDKSGLPSDRFSAERTGGSVSTLTIQRTQQEDSAVYLCASSSKTGANYGYTFGSGTRLTVV.

The chain links TRBV7-2 to TRBJ1-1; D call uncertain. Per germline, CDR1 SGHTA and CDR2 FQGNSA. V was pared by 7 bases and J by 2 bases, with 8 bases between. This CDR3 comprises 12 residues. Written as DNA, the CDR3 is TGTGCCAGCACTCGAATTAACACTGAAGCTTTCTTT. Translation gives CASTRINTEAFF.

The J gene is TRBJ2-2, the V gene TRBV19; 7 bases agree with TRBD2. V lost 6 bases to trimming and J lost 8 bases; unmatched junction nucleotides: 12. The CDR3 extends over 15 amino acids. Germline CDR1 and CDR2: LNHDA and SQIVND (reference sequence). In DNA, the CDR3 is TGTGCCAGTAGAACCGGGACTACCTCCCCGGGGGAGCTGTTTTTT. Protein sequence: CASRTGTTSPGELFF.

This chain connects TRBV27 to TRBJ1-2; D ambiguous. The CDR3 has 14 amino acids. V gave up 4 bases and J gave up 3 bases, with 12 bases separating them. Germline lookup yields CDR1 MNHEY and CDR2 SMNVEV (reference sequence). The CDR3 DNA sequence: TGTGCCAGCAGTTACGGACTGGCGGACTATGGCTACACCTTC. Amino acid sequence: CASSYGLADYGYTF.

The V call is TRBV28, the J call TRBJ2-1; TRBD2 agrees at 12 bases. V gave up 5 bases and J gave up 9 bases; unmatched junction bases: 5. The CDR3 length is 14 residues. Germline CDR1 and CDR2: MDHEN and SYDVKM. CDR3 bases: TGTGCCAGCAGTCGGACTAGCGGGAAACGTGAGCAGTTCTTC. As protein: CASSRTSGKREQFF.

The chain has TRBV7-3 and TRBJ2-2, with 8 positions matching TRBD2. The length of the CDR3 is 15 residues. Trimming took 5 bases from V and 4 from J; bases not matched to a gene: 6. Germline-derived CDR1 and CDR2 are SGHTA and FQGTGA. Here the CDR3 DNA reads TGTGCCAGCAGCCCGACGGGGGGGATCACCGGGGAGCTGTTTTTT. Amino acid sequence: CASSPTGGITGELFF.

The rearrangement uses TRBV7-2 and TRBJ2-7; 9 bases are a match to TRBD2. This CDR3 has 14 residues. After removal of 2 bases from V and 5 bases from J, the junction contained 4 bases not matched to a gene. Germline V gene data show CDR1 as SGHTA and CDR2 as FQGNSA. CDR3 sequence reads: CASSLSGRLDEQYF. CDR3 DNA sequence: TGTGCCAGCAGCTTAAGCGGGAGGTTGGACGAGCAGTACTTC.

The chain recombines TRBV6-1 with TRBJ2-1; 9 bases fit TRBD2. CDR3 size: 15 residues. Looked up from germline, CDR1 is MNHNS and CDR2 is SASEGT. The trim removed 7 bases at V and 8 bases at J, leaving 12 bases unmatched. The DNA for the CDR3 is TGTGCCAGCACTCCTTGGGGGGTAGCGGGAGATGAGCAGTTCTTC. The encoded protein is CASTPWGVAGDEQFF.